A single sample gave rise to the 29 T cell receptor beta chains below, sequenced in a study of cytomegalovirus exposure and HLA in healthy donors. 13 Jbeta primers and 60 Vbeta primers were used for the PCR. Produced via immunoSEQ multiplex PCR; TCRdb's table is partial and in-frame only. The sample consists of around 120,000 clones, roughly 70% of them appearing once. The sequenced sample was PBMCs. The source is a man between 40 and 49 years old in good health and CMV-seropositive.

The chain couples TRBV23-1 to TRBJ1-1; 7 positions match TRBD1. Being an ORF, TRBV23-1 has a function that is uncertain. V was clipped by 10 bases and J by 2 bases; unmatched bases: 10. The CDR3 loop spans 14 amino acids. The CDR3 DNA reads as TGCGCCACACCCGGGGACAGTGCTAACACTGAAGCTTTCTTT. It is translated as CATPGDSANTEAFF.

J is TRBJ1-3 and V is TRBV19, with a weak D call TRBD1 (6 bases). Germline CDR1 reads LNHDA; CDR2 reads SQIVND (reference sequence). The CDR3 loop spans 13 amino acids. V gave up 8 bases and J gave up 2 bases, with 10 bases separating them. In DNA form, the CDR3 reads TGTGCCAGTTCGACAGGCCCTGGAAACACCATATATTTT. Protein: CASSTGPGNTIYF. Full variable domain (rest looked up from reference TRBV19 and TRBJ1-3): DGGITQSPKYLFRKEGQNVTLSCEQNLNHDAMYWYRQDPGQGLRLIYYSQIVNDFQKGDIAEGYSVSREKKESFPLTVTSAQKNPTAFYLCASSTGPGNTIYFGEGSWLTVV.

A single count supports this clone. This chain joins TRBV12-5 and TRBJ1-1, with D perhaps matching TRBD1 (5 bases). The CDR3 has 12 amino acids. Between the trimmed V and J ends, which lost 3 bases and 6 bases, there was a span of 8 bases. Germline CDR1 reads LGHNT; CDR2 reads FRNRAP. The CDR3 DNA reads TGTGCTAGTGGTTTCGGGGGTTCTGAAGCTTTCTTT. Encoded protein: CASGFGGSEAFF. Combining the CDR3 with reference TRBV12-5 and TRBJ1-1 gives the whole variable domain DARVTQTPRHKVTEMGQEVTMRCQPILGHNTVFWYRQTMMQGLELLAYFRNRAPLDDSGMPKDRFSAEMPDATLATLKIQPSEPRDSAVYFCASGFGGSEAFFGQGTRLTVV.

In this sample, this clone turned up once. The genes are TRBV2 and TRBJ2-3; the match to TRBD2 covers 11 bases. The length of the CDR3 is 15 residues. Germline V lookup: CDR1 SNHLY, CDR2 FYNNEI. Trimming at V came to 4 bases and at J to 1 base, leaving 1 base not matched to a gene. CDR3 sequence: CASSVLAGGTDTQYF. The CDR3 DNA is TGTGCCAGCAGTGTACTAGCGGGAGGCACAGATACGCAGTATTTT.

CDR3 region: CASSGWGANTGELFF. The CDR3 DNA sequence: TGTGCCAGCAGTGGGTGGGGGGCGAACACCGGGGAGCTGTTTTTT. The chain combines TRBV2 with TRBJ2-2, with a weak D call TRBD2 (6 bases). The V end lost 4 bases, the J end lost 0 bases, and 9 bases lay between the germline ends. The CDR3 is 15 amino acids. Germline V CDR1 and CDR2: SNHLY, FYNNEI. Full variable domain (rest looked up from reference TRBV2 and TRBJ2-2): EPEVTQTPSHQVTQMGQEVILRCVPISNHLYFYWYRQILGQKVEFLVSFYNNEISEKSEIFDDQFSVERPDGSNFTLKIRSTKLEDSAMYFCASSGWGANTGELFFGEGSRLTVL.

The genes are TRBV7-9 and TRBJ2-2, with a possible D match to TRBD1 (6 bases). In germline, CDR1 is SEHNR, CDR2 FQNEAQ (reference sequence). This CDR3 is 14 amino acids long. V dropped 3 bases and J dropped 9 bases, with 14 bases sitting between them. DNA for the CDR3: TGTGCCAGCAGCTTGGACAGCGAAGAATGGGAGCTGTTTTTT. It yields the protein CASSLDSEEWELFF.

This clone was picked up one time. This chain links TRBV7-9 with TRBJ2-5; TRBD2 might be the D (5 bases). V lost 0 bases and J lost 4, with 9 bases in between. The CDR3 totals 14 residues. CDR1 and CDR2 from the germline V gene are SEHNR and FQNEAQ (reference sequence). The CDR3 sequence: CASSLAGVGETQYF. The CDR3 DNA sequence: TGTGCCAGCAGCTTAGCCGGGGTAGGAGAGACCCAGTACTTC.

This clone occurred a few times. This sequence joins TRBV30 and TRBJ1-1; D is unresolved. CDR1 GTSNPN and CDR2 SVGIG come from the germline V gene (reference sequence). The CDR3 sequence is 12 residues long. Trimming took off 4 bases at V and 0 bases at J, with 6 bases between the two ends. The CDR3 loop reads CAWTVMNTEAFF. As DNA, the CDR3 is TGTGCCTGGACAGTGATGAACACTGAAGCTTTCTTT.

The chain has TRBV27 and TRBJ1-1; 8 nucleotides agree with TRBD1. The germline V gene has CDR1 MNHEY and CDR2 SMNVEV (reference sequence). Losses at the gene ends were 5 bases for V and 9 bases for J; bases not matched to a gene: 5. The CDR3 is 12 amino acids. The CDR3 region has the DNA TGTGCCAGCAGTCTCTCAGGGGGCAAAGCTTTCTTT. Translation gives CASSLSGGKAFF.

The V gene is TRBV19, the J gene TRBJ1-4; 8 bases agree with TRBD1. This CDR3 region has 14 residues. J lost 8 bases, V lost 7 bases, and 9 bases had no gene match. Germline assignment: CDR1 LNHDA and CDR2 SQIVND (reference sequence). This chain's CDR3 is CASTVDRGYEKLFF. CDR3 nucleotide sequence: TGTGCCAGTACAGTAGACAGGGGCTACGAAAAACTGTTTTTT.

This clone is a singleton in its sample. The chain combines TRBV19 with TRBJ1-2, with 9 bases that match TRBD1. The germline CDR1 and CDR2 sequences are LNHDA and SQIVND (reference sequence). The junction had 7 bases not matched to a gene; V was cut back by 6 bases and J by 8 bases. The CDR3 contains 13 residues. The CDR3 reads CASSQGTGNGYTF. In DNA form, the CDR3 reads TGTGCCAGTAGCCAGGGGACAGGGAACGGCTACACCTTC. The whole variable domain, filled in from reference TRBV19 and TRBJ1-2, reads DGGITQSPKYLFRKEGQNVTLSCEQNLNHDAMYWYRQDPGQGLRLIYYSQIVNDFQKGDIAEGYSVSREKKESFPLTVTSAQKNPTAFYLCASSQGTGNGYTFGSGTRLTVV.

The chain has TRBV5-6 and TRBJ2-5, with D possibly being TRBD1 (6 bases). Per the germline V gene, CDR1 is SGHDT and CDR2 is YYEEEE. V was clipped by 4 bases and J by 5 bases, with 9 bases between them. The CDR3 loop spans 12 amino acids. The CDR3 sequence: CASSPQGETQYF. In DNA, the CDR3 is TGTGCCAGCAGCCCCCAGGGGGAGACCCAGTACTTC.

J is TRBJ2-2 and V is TRBV7-3; a weak D match, TRBD2 (5 bases). Between the trimmed V and J ends, which lost 5 bases and 2 bases, there was a span of 18 bases. Germline CDR1 and CDR2: SGHTA and FQGTGA. The CDR3 sequence is 17 residues long. The CDR3 protein is CASSTQPRDLNTGELFF. The CDR3 DNA reads TGTGCCAGCAGCACCCAGCCTCGGGATCTTAACACCGGGGAGCTGTTTTTT.

The rearrangement uses TRBV7-9 and TRBJ2-5, with D tentatively TRBD1 (6 bases). The CDR3 covers 14 residues. V lost 5 bases to trimming and J lost 8 bases, with 18 bases between them. Per the germline V gene, CDR1 is SEHNR and CDR2 is FQNEAQ (reference sequence). CDR3 bases: TGTGCCAGCAGCCCGGGACACGGGTTGGACACCCAGTACTTC. Its translation: CASSPGHGLDTQYF.

This clone appeared a few times. V usage is TRBV18 and J usage is TRBJ2-7; tentatively, D is TRBD1 (5 bases). V was trimmed by 4 bases and J by 4 bases, leaving 17 bases between them. The germline gives CDR1 KGHSH, CDR2 LQKENI. CDR3 length: 15 residues. The CDR3 sequence is CASSLENERGYEQYF. CDR3 coding DNA: TGTGCCAGCTCACTCGAAAACGAAAGGGGATACGAGCAGTACTTC. Filled out from reference TRBV18 and TRBJ2-7, the complete variable domain reads NAGVMQNPRHLVRRRGQEARLRCSPMKGHSHVYWYRQLPEEGLKFMVYLQKENIIDESGMPKERFSAEFPKEGPSILRIQQVVRGDSAAYFCASSLENERGYEQYFGPGTRLTVT.

The gene calls are TRBV29-1 and TRBJ1-3; D is unclear. V was cut by 7 bases and J by 0 bases, with 7 bases left in between. The germline CDR1 and CDR2 sequences are SQVTM and ANQGSEA. The CDR3 has 12 residues. CDR3 sequence reads: CSGLGSGNTIYF. The DNA of the CDR3 is TGCAGCGGCCTAGGCTCTGGAAACACCATATATTTT.

The chain carries TRBV28 and TRBJ2-5; no definite D call. The length of the CDR3 is 13 residues. V dropped 2 bases and J dropped 2 bases, with 6 bases sitting between them. CDR1 and CDR2 (germline): MDHEN, SYDVKM. The CDR3 DNA reads TGTGCCAGCAGTTTAGACACACAAGAGACCCAGTACTTC. Translating it yields CASSLDTQETQYF.

The chain couples TRBV5-3 to TRBJ2-7; 10 bases map to TRBD2. TRBV5-3 is classed as an ORF, of uncertain function. The CDR3 is 14 amino acids. The ends lost 4 bases at V and 6 bases at J; junction bases unmatched: 7. For the CDR3, the DNA is TGTGCCAGAAGCACCCCTAGCGGGAGTGTCGAGCAGTACGTC. It yields the protein CARSTPSGSVEQYV.

The gene calls are TRBV6-5 and TRBJ2-5, with D possibly TRBD2 on 6 matching bases. The V and J ends lost 0 bases and 5 bases respectively, with 13 bases between them. Germline V gives CDR1 MNHEY, CDR2 SVGAGI. This CDR3 has 15 residues. CDR3 residues: CASSYSRLGDETQYF. DNA of the CDR3: TGTGCCAGCAGTTACTCGAGACTAGGTGATGAGACCCAGTACTTC.

DNA for the CDR3: TGTGCCAGCAGCCAAGAGGAACAGGGCTATCAGCCCCAGCATTTT. This codes for CASSQEEQGYQPQHF. The V and J genes are TRBV4-2 and TRBJ1-5; possibly TRBD1 for D (6 bases). The CDR3 loop spans 15 amino acids. Per the germline V gene, CDR1 is LGHNA and CDR2 is YNFKEQ. V lost 0 bases, J lost 5 bases, and 11 bases lay in between.

This chain links TRBV6-1 with TRBJ2-3; D is perhaps TRBD2 (6 bases). The CDR3 totals 14 residues. Germline V gives CDR1 MNHNS, CDR2 SASEGT. Between the trimmed V and J ends, which lost 3 bases and 5 bases, there was a span of 12 bases. This CDR3 reads CASSEGGYIDTQYF. DNA of the CDR3: TGTGCCAGCAGTGAGGGGGGTTATATAGATACGCAGTATTTT.

This chain links TRBV19 with TRBJ1-5; no firm D call. CDR3 length equals 15 residues. Trimming left V 2 bases short and J 2 bases short, with 10 bases between. Per germline, CDR1 LNHDA and CDR2 SQIVND (reference sequence). CDR3 DNA sequence: TGTGCCAGTAGTATAACGGGGAATGGCAATCAGCCCCAGCATTTT. Protein product: CASSITGNGNQPQHF.

This clone appeared once. The genes are TRBV25-1 and TRBJ2-7; D call uncertain. CDR3 length equals 15 residues. The V and J ends lost 4 bases and 1 base respectively, with 14 bases between them. CDR1 is MGHDK and CDR2 is SYGVNS in the germline V gene. The CDR3 sequence: CASSVPFGRSYEQYF. CDR3 DNA sequence: TGTGCCAGCAGTGTACCTTTTGGCCGATCCTACGAGCAGTACTTC.

The V and J genes are TRBV7-9 and TRBJ2-5; possibly TRBD2 for D (6 bases). From germline, CDR1 is SEHNR and CDR2 FQNEAQ (reference sequence). The CDR3 has 14 amino acids. V was shortened by 5 bases and J by 2 bases, with 12 bases between the two germline ends. The CDR3 loop is CASSTASVQETQYF. The CDR3 bases are TGTGCCAGCAGCACAGCTAGCGTTCAAGAGACCCAGTACTTC.

The chain recombines TRBV18 with TRBJ2-3; D remains ambiguous. Trimming removed 6 bases at V and 3 bases at J, with 10 bases between. CDR3 length: 13 residues. Germline values: CDR1 KGHSH, CDR2 LQKENI. The CDR3 coding sequence is TGTGCCAGCTCTCCTAGACTGACAGATACGCAGTATTTT. Amino acid sequence: CASSPRLTDTQYF.

This clone was detected only once. The rearrangement joins TRBV7-2 to TRBJ2-5, with 8 positions matching TRBD1. CDR1 and CDR2 from the germline V gene are SGHTA and FQGNSA. The trim removed 5 bases at V and 5 bases at J, leaving 10 bases unmatched. CDR3 length: 15 amino acids. The CDR3 DNA sequence: TGTGCCAGCAGCGCCCACCAGGGGGCGCGGGAGACCCAGTACTTC. As protein: CASSAHQGARETQYF.

The chain recombines TRBV28 with TRBJ2-7, with 8 positions matching TRBD2. Per the germline V gene, CDR1 is MDHEN and CDR2 is SYDVKM. This CDR3 spans 12 amino acids. In DNA, the CDR3 is TGTGTAAGCGGGAGTAAAGCCTACGAGCAGTACGTC. Encoded protein: CVSGSKAYEQYV.

CDR3 bases: TGTGCCAGCACTCGGACTAGCGGGAGTGTGCAGTTCTTC. The encoded protein is CASTRTSGSVQFF. The rearrangement links TRBV6-5 to TRBJ2-1; 13 bases map to TRBD2. The CDR3 extends over 13 amino acids. With V trimmed by 7 bases and J by 12 bases, 6 bases remained unmatched. Germline V gene lookup returns CDR1 MNHEY and CDR2 SVGAGI.

J is TRBJ1-2 and V is TRBV7-8; maybe TRBD1 (5 bases). The CDR3 consists of 15 residues. Deletions cut 5 bases from V and 4 bases from J, with 17 bases between. Germline CDR1 and CDR2: SGHVS and FQNEAQ. CDR3 DNA sequence: TGTGCCAGCAGCCCCGCGGGGGGACCAACCTATGGCTACACCTTC. This encodes CASSPAGGPTYGYTF.